Sequencing of this T cell receptor (beta chain) was carried out in a study of OX40 agonist ivuxolimab in advanced cancers. The CDR3 totals 14 residues. Trimming removed 5 bases at V and 1 base at J, with 11 bases between. Germline CDR1 and CDR2: LNHDA and SQIVND (reference sequence). The method was immunoSEQ multiplex PCR; TCRdb's version includes in-frame clones alone and lacks a portion of them. The sample has tens of thousands of clones, 80% to 90% seen once; the top ten hold about a tenth. This clone was observed a single time. The sample here was CD4+ or CD8+ T cells sorted from blood, taken in a trial of the OX40 agonist ivuxolimab. The receptor was isolated from an adult with an advanced solid tumor such as melanoma, head and neck, liver or kidney cancer. V is TRBV19 and J is TRBJ1-1, with unresolved D. In DNA form, the CDR3 reads TGTGCCAGTAGTTCGGACTCCCAGAACACTGAAGCTTTCTTT. The encoded protein is CASSSDSQNTEAFF.